The rows below give T cell receptor beta chains drawn from one sample of a study of T cell responses to AZD1222 COVID-19 vaccine. This table comes from immunoSEQ multiplex PCR, and its TCRdb copy is limited to in-frame clones, with some not included. The data contain 150,000 to 200,000 clones, 94% of them singletons. This specimen was peripheral blood, taken 28 days after the second AZD1222 dose. Receptor source: an adult who received the AZD1222 COVID-19 vaccine. Each CDR3 is given with its conserved first and last residue. Each record gives: V gene, J gene, clone size, D gene, CDR3 DNA, CDR3 protein. D genes are given only for firm matches. Clone size is given for some rows only: seen once, a few or many times, or a class if the clone is expanded.

TRBV6-5	TRBJ2-5	NA	TRBD1	TGTGCCAGCAGTTACAACGCCGGGACAGGGAAGGAGACCCAGTACTTC	CASSYNAGTGKETQYF
TRBV30	TRBJ2-3	NA	TRBD2	TGTGCCTGGAGTGCCCTAGCGGGGACGACGCAGTATTTT	CAWSALAGTTQYF
TRBV27	TRBJ1-2	NA	NA	TGTGCCAGCAGTTTGGTCTCGGGGGGGGGCTATGGCTACACCTTC	CASSLVSGGGYGYTF
TRBV9	TRBJ2-3	NA	NA	TGTGCCAGCAGCGTCGGGCGGGTAGCGGCTAGCACAGATACGCAGTATTTT	CASSVGRVAASTDTQYF
TRBV7-9	TRBJ1-2	NA	TRBD1	TGTGCCAGCAGCTTTTCGGCCAGGGGGCCCCAAAACTATGGCTACACCTTC	CASSFSARGPQNYGYTF
TRBV2	TRBJ2-3	NA	NA	TGTGCCAGCAGTGGGTTCAGGGCGGCGAGCACAGATACGCAGTATTTT	CASSGFRAASTDTQYF
TRBV18	TRBJ1-4	NA	NA	TGTGCCAGCTCACCCAGGGATACTAATGAAAAACTGTTTTTT	CASSPRDTNEKLFF
TRBV4-1	TRBJ2-1	NA	NA	TGCGCCAGCAGCCAAGCCGGGCACAGGGACAATGAGCAGTTCTTC	CASSQAGHRDNEQFF
TRBV6-6	TRBJ1-5	NA	NA	TGTGCCAGCACCCAGGGGCGTTCCCTCAATCAGCCCCAGCATTTT	CASTQGRSLNQPQHF
TRBV25-1	TRBJ1-2	NA	TRBD1	TGTGCCAGCAGTGACTCATCCTTGGACAGGATGAATGGCTACACCTTC	CASSDSSLDRMNGYTF
TRBV4-1	TRBJ2-5	NA	NA	TGCGCCAGCAGCCAAGTATTAGGGCCTGGAGAGACCCAGTACTTC	CASSQVLGPGETQYF
TRBV7-9	TRBJ1-2	NA	NA	TGTGCCAGCTCGAGTTACGGCTACACCTTC	CASSSYGYTF
TRBV28	TRBJ1-2	NA	TRBD1	TGTGCCAGCAGTCCTGGGACAGCCGTCAACTATGGCTACACCTTC	CASSPGTAVNYGYTF
TRBV5-8	TRBJ1-1	once	TRBD1	TGTGCCAGCAGCCCGGGACAGGTGTACACTGAAGCTTTCTTT	CASSPGQVYTEAFF
TRBV5-5	TRBJ2-3	NA	TRBD2	TGTGCCAGCAGCTTGGGACTAGCGGAACTGGGCCAGTATTTT	CASSLGLAELGQYF
TRBV5-5	TRBJ2-1	once	NA	TGTGCCAGCAGCTTGTTGACTAAGGATGAGCAGTTCTTC	CASSLLTKDEQFF
TRBV4-1	TRBJ2-5	NA	NA	TGCGCCAGCAGCCAAGCGTTGAGGGGAGAGACCGACCGCCAAGAGACCCAGTACTTC	CASSQALRGETDRQETQYF
TRBV27	TRBJ2-2	NA	NA	TGTGCCAGCAGTTTAAGGCGGGTCACCGGGGAGCTGTTTTTT	CASSLRRVTGELFF
TRBV25-1	TRBJ2-1	NA	NA	TGTGCCAGCAGTGACCCTAAGGGGGGTTCCTACAATGAGCAGTTCTTC	CASSDPKGGSYNEQFF
TRBV28	TRBJ1-4	once	NA	TGTGCCAGCAGTCGAGGTGCCCGGGGAGAAAAACTGTTTTTT	CASSRGARGEKLFF
TRBV5-6	TRBJ1-3	NA	NA	TGTGCCAGCAGCTCCCTCGAACAGACGGGCACCATATATTTT	CASSSLEQTGTIYF
TRBV19	TRBJ2-3	NA	TRBD1	TGTGCCAGTAGTCAGGGACAGGGGGCAAGGAATTTT	CASSQGQGARNF
TRBV4-2	TRBJ2-2	once	TRBD2	TGTGCCAGCAGCCAAGTGTATAGCGGGGCCCCGAACACCGGGGAGCTGTTTTTT	CASSQVYSGAPNTGELFF
TRBV30	TRBJ1-1	NA	NA	TGTGCCTGGAGTAGTATCGGGGTAAGGACTGAAGCTTTCTTT	CAWSSIGVRTEAFF
TRBV2	TRBJ1-2	NA	NA	TGTGCCAGCAGCTCGGAAGCTAACTATGGCTACACCTTC	CASSSEANYGYTF
TRBV24-1	TRBJ2-3	NA	TRBD2	TGTGCCACCAGTGATTTGGGGCGGGAGGAGCAAGATACGCAGTATTTT	CATSDLGREEQDTQYF
TRBV5-1	TRBJ2-7	NA	TRBD2	TGCGCCAGCAGCCAGGGGACTAGCGGGAGGATCTCCTACGAGCAGTACTTC	CASSQGTSGRISYEQYF
TRBV19	TRBJ2-3	once	NA	TGTGCCAGTAGCCAGGTTATCACAGATACGCAGTATTTT	CASSQVITDTQYF
TRBV28	TRBJ2-3	NA	TRBD2	TGTGCCAGCTATACTAGACTAGCGGGAGCAGATACGCAGTATTTT	CASYTRLAGADTQYF
TRBV19	TRBJ2-7	NA	NA	TGTGCCAGTAGTACCTCAGGGCGCGAGCAGTACTTC	CASSTSGREQYF
TRBV7-9	TRBJ2-1	once	TRBD2	TGTGCCAGCAGTTGGCCGCCGACTAGCGGGAGGGTAGATTACAATGAGCAGTTCTTC	CASSWPPTSGRVDYNEQFF
TRBV10-3	TRBJ2-7	few	NA	TGTGCCATCAGCGTTCAGGGGAAGCCAAACGAGCAGTACTTC	CAISVQGKPNEQYF
TRBV2	TRBJ2-2	NA	NA	TGTGCCAGCAGTAGACAGGCGGTCACCGGGGAGCTGTTTTTT	CASSRQAVTGELFF
TRBV28	TRBJ2-1	NA	TRBD2	TGTGCCATTTCCTTGGCGGGAGGGGAGGAGCAGTTCTTC	CAISLAGGEEQFF
TRBV7-6	TRBJ2-1	NA	TRBD1	TGTGCCAGCAGCTTAGACAGGGGAAATGAGCAGTTCTTC	CASSLDRGNEQFF
TRBV4-3	TRBJ1-5	NA	NA	TGCGCCAGCAGCCAAGAGAGGGAGGGCCAGCCCCAGCATTTT	CASSQEREGQPQHF
TRBV2	TRBJ1-2	NA	NA	TGTGCCAGCAGTCCGGGACCGAGCTATGGCTACACCTTC	CASSPGPSYGYTF
TRBV18	TRBJ1-1	NA	NA	TGTGCCAGCTCACTACAGGAGAACACTGAAGCTTTCTTT	CASSLQENTEAFF
TRBV10-3	TRBJ1-2	NA	NA	TGTGCCATCAGTGAGTCTGGTGGGGTCTATGGCTACACCTTC	CAISESGGVYGYTF
TRBV12-3/TRBV12-4	TRBJ2-7	NA	TRBD1	TGTGCCAGCAGCTGGGACAGGGGCTACGAGCAGTACTTC	CASSWDRGYEQYF
TRBV12-2	TRBJ2-1	NA	NA	TGTGCAAGTCGCCTAAGGAGTAGCGGGAGGGCCGGGGGTAACAATGAGCAGTTCTTC	CASRLRSSGRAGGNNEQFF
TRBV24-1	TRBJ2-3	NA	NA	TGTGCCACCAGTGATGGGTATAACGGACTCACAGATACGCAGTATTTT	CATSDGYNGLTDTQYF
TRBV5-1	TRBJ2-3	NA	NA	TGCGCCAGCAGCTTGGCCAATTACGGACCCACAGATACGCAGTATTTT	CASSLANYGPTDTQYF
TRBV20-1	TRBJ2-1	NA	NA	TGCAGTGCTATACTAAACGAGCAGTTCTTC	CSAILNEQFF
TRBV27	TRBJ2-4	once	NA	TGTGCCAGCAGTCTTTCAGTAGCCAAAAACATTCAGTACTTC	CASSLSVAKNIQYF
TRBV6-2/TRBV6-3	TRBJ1-1	NA	NA	TGTGCCAGCAGTTACTCGATGGCTCAGGGGAACACTGAAGCTTTCTTT	CASSYSMAQGNTEAFF
TRBV7-9	TRBJ2-3	NA	NA	TGTGCCAGCAATCGGGGGACAGATACGCAGTATTTT	CASNRGTDTQYF
TRBV4-2	TRBJ1-6	NA	NA	TGTGCCAGCAGCCAAGATTTGTCGGTAAATTCACCCCTCCACTTT	CASSQDLSVNSPLHF
TRBV29-1	TRBJ2-1	NA	NA	TGCAGCGTGGACACCCGGGACTTCACCTACAATGAGCAGTTCTTC	CSVDTRDFTYNEQFF
TRBV7-2	TRBJ2-5	NA	NA	TGTGCCAGCAGCTTAGCGGGGGGTGCGGAGACCCAGTACTTC	CASSLAGGAETQYF
TRBV18	TRBJ2-1	once	TRBD2	TGTGCCAGCTCTCAGAGCGGGAGTATAAATGAGCAGTTCTTC	CASSQSGSINEQFF
TRBV5-1	TRBJ2-7	NA	NA	TGCGCCAGCAGCTCGGACCGTTTATACGAGCAGTACTTC	CASSSDRLYEQYF
TRBV7-6	TRBJ2-5	NA	NA	TGTGCCAGCAGCCCCTTGGCAGGGTCTGGGGCAGAGACCCAGTACTTC	CASSPLAGSGAETQYF
TRBV9	TRBJ2-1	NA	NA	TGTGCCAGCAGCCCCGCTACCGGGACCCAGGGTGAGCAGTTCTTC	CASSPATGTQGEQFF
TRBV19	TRBJ1-2	NA	NA	TGTGCCAGTAGTAGAACTCGGAACTATGGCTACACCTTC	CASSRTRNYGYTF
TRBV29-1	TRBJ2-1	NA	NA	TGCAGCGTGTCGAACAATGAGCAGTTCTTC	CSVSNNEQFF
TRBV15	TRBJ1-3	once	NA	TGTGCCACCAGCAGCGGAAACACCATATATTTT	CATSSGNTIYF
TRBV4-1	TRBJ2-2	NA	NA	TGCGCCAGCAGCCAACCCACTCGAAGGCGGGAGCTGTTTTTT	CASSQPTRRRELFF
TRBV18	TRBJ2-1	NA	NA	TGTGCCAGCTCACCTCCCCCGCCGGGCTCCTACAATGAGCAGTTCTTC	CASSPPPPGSYNEQFF